This T cell receptor beta chain was obtained from a study of cytomegalovirus exposure and HLA in healthy donors. About the research overall: Membership in the Caucasian-associated ancestry cluster was found for around 81% of a few hundred genotyped donors.

The junction had 11 bases not matched to a gene; V was cut back by 6 bases and J by 12 bases. This CDR3 is built from 13 residues. CDR1 is SNHLY and CDR2 is FYNNEI in the germline V gene. General study results and limits: Later analysis reportedly placed an Asian-associated ancestry cluster below the roughly 680-donor mean in N-insertions. HLA-A and HLA-B allele assignments for most subjects were reportedly predicted accurately using TCR beta sequences. It was only CMV serostatus that was available as immune exposure information.

With regard to this clone: Antigen specificity is unknown.

The PCR was carried out with 60 Vbeta primers and 13 Jbeta primers. TCRdb keeps only in-frame clones here, not all; method: immunoSEQ multiplex PCR. There are hundreds of thousands of clones in the sample; roughly 84% occur only once, and 0.71% lies in the top ten. Sequenced input: PBMCs. The TCR was taken from a boy aged 2 to 9 in good health and CMV-seronegative. This chain connects TRBV2 to TRBJ2-1, with TRBD1 matching 7 bases. CDR3 DNA: TGTGCCAGCAGCGTTTACAACCGGGACAGGCAGTTCTTC. It codes for CASSVYNRDRQFF.